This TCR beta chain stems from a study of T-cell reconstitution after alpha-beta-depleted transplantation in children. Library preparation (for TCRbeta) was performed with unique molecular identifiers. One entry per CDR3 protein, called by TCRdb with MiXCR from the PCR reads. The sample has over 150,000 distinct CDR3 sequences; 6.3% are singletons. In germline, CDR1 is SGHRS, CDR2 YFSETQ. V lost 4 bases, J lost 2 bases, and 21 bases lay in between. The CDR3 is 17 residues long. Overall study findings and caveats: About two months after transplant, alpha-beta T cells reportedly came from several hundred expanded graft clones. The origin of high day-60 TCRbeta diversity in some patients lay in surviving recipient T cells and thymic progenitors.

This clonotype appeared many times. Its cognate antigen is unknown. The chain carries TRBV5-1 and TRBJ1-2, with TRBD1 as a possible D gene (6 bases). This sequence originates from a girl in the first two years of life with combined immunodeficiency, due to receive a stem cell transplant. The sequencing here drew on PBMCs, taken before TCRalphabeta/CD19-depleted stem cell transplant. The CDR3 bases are TGCGCCAGCAGCCCCTATGTGGCGGGGGGCGCCAACTATGGCTACACCTTC. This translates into CASSPYVAGGANYGYTF.